The 20 T cell receptor beta chains presented below share a single source sample, sequenced in a study of OX40 agonist ivuxolimab in advanced cancers. Method: immunoSEQ multiplex PCR; TCRdb's copy keeps in-frame clones and lacks some. The sample gives about 50,000 clones, roughly nine tenths of which show up once; about 6.5% is in the top ten. The source was CD4+ or CD8+ T cells sorted from blood, collected in a trial of the OX40 agonist ivuxolimab. The receptors were gathered from an adult with an advanced solid tumor such as melanoma, head and neck, liver or kidney cancer.

In its sample, this clone ranks as medium-sized (0.01 to 0.1%). The chain uses TRBV28 and TRBJ1-2, with 7 nucleotides matching TRBD1. Germline CDR1 reads MDHEN; CDR2 reads SYDVKM. The CDR3 spans 19 residues. Trimming at V came to 6 bases and at J to 3 bases, leaving 22 bases not matched to a gene. The CDR3 DNA sequence: TGTGCCAGCAGCCACGCGTCCCGGACAGGCCCTGGAGGCGACTATGGCTACACCTTC. Its protein is CASSHASRTGPGGDYGYTF.

This sequence joins TRBV16 and TRBJ1-5; D is perhaps TRBD1 (5 bases). This CDR3 is 15 amino acids long. V dropped 2 bases and J dropped 7 bases, with 15 bases sitting between them. Germline lookup yields CDR1 KGHSY and CDR2 FQNENV. The CDR3 sequence: CASSQSIRGEQPQHF. The CDR3, as DNA: TGTGCCAGCAGCCAAAGTATCCGGGGGGAGCAGCCCCAGCATTTT.

The chain has TRBV9 and TRBJ1-2; TRBD1 might be the D (5 bases). With 5 bases removed from V and 4 bases from J, the gap between germline ends came to 12 bases. CDR3 length equals 13 residues. Germline V CDR1 and CDR2: SGDLS, YYNGEE. The CDR3 loop reads CASSVQRGYGYTF. The CDR3 nucleotides are TGTGCCAGCAGTGTACAAAGGGGCTATGGCTACACCTTC.

The J gene is TRBJ2-1, the V gene TRBV4-1, with unresolved D. The CDR3 spans 17 residues. The V gene lost 0 bases and the J gene lost 0 bases, with 12 bases spanning the gap. Per germline, CDR1 MGHRA and CDR2 YSYEKL. The CDR3: CASSQEAVPSSYNEQFF. The CDR3 DNA follows: TGCGCCAGCAGCCAAGAGGCAGTACCGAGCTCCTACAATGAGCAGTTCTTC.

This chain joins TRBV28 and TRBJ1-5; 8 positions match TRBD1. V shed 5 bases, J shed 5 bases, and the junction held 5 bases outside the gene matches. The CDR3 sequence is 14 residues long. Germline CDR1 MDHEN, CDR2 SYDVKM. CDR3 DNA: TGTGCCAGCAGTCCTCCGACAGGGGATCAGCCCCAGCATTTT. Encoded protein: CASSPPTGDQPQHF.

The chain links TRBV4-2 to TRBJ1-1, with 8 bases that match TRBD1. With 1 base clipped from V and 3 bases from J, the junction kept 4 bases outside the gene matches. In germline, CDR1 is LGHNA, CDR2 YNFKEQ. This CDR3 region has 15 residues. CDR3 nucleotide sequence: TGTGCCAGCAGCCAAGCTGGACAGGGAGACACTGAAGCTTTCTTT. Amino acids: CASSQAGQGDTEAFF.

The chain uses TRBV6-1 and TRBJ2-1; 9 bases are a match to TRBD2. CDR3 size: 15 residues. CDR1 and CDR2 from the germline V gene are MNHNS and SASEGT. V lost 6 bases to trimming and J lost 4 bases; unmatched junction nucleotides: 7. CDR3 nucleotides: TGTGCCAGCAGGGTCGATAGCGGGAGTTACAATGAGCAGTTCTTC. Translated, it gives CASRVDSGSYNEQFF.

The V call is TRBV11-2, the J call TRBJ2-3; no firm D call. Germline-derived CDR1 and CDR2 are SGHAT and FQNNGV. The CDR3 sequence is 16 residues long. The V and J ends lost 1 base and 1 base respectively, with 12 bases between them. CDR3 sequence (DNA): TGTGCCAGCAGCTTAGGGGTAGCACGTGGCACAGATACGCAGTATTTT. It specifies CASSLGVARGTDTQYF.

This clone was counted a single time. The V call is TRBV11-2, the J call TRBJ2-3; 7 nucleotides line up with TRBD2. The germline V gene encodes CDR1 SGHAT and CDR2 FQNNGV. After removal of 4 bases from V and 2 bases from J, the junction contained 12 bases not matched to a gene. This CDR3 is built from 17 residues. CDR3 loop: CASSSYEGGPITDTQYF. The CDR3 bases are TGTGCCAGCAGCTCATATGAGGGAGGGCCTATCACAGATACGCAGTATTTT.

The count of this clone is one. The V and J genes are TRBV28 and TRBJ2-5, with TRBD1 matching over 9 bases. After removal of 5 bases from V and 5 bases from J, the junction contained 9 bases not matched to a gene. This CDR3 is 15 amino acids long. Germline V gene data show CDR1 as MDHEN and CDR2 as SYDVKM. The CDR3 loop is CASSPGQGYRETQYF. Written as DNA, the CDR3 is TGTGCCAGCAGTCCGGGACAGGGTTACAGGGAGACCCAGTACTTC.

This clone has only one observation. The chain employs TRBV2 and TRBJ2-7; D unclear. CDR3 length equals 14 residues. Germline V gene lookup returns CDR1 SNHLY and CDR2 FYNNEI. Deletions cut 5 bases from V and 2 bases from J, with 13 bases between. The CDR3 reads CASSSRHAAYEQYV. The CDR3 bases are TGTGCCAGCAGTTCTAGACATGCCGCCTACGAGCAGTACGTC.

V gene TRBV2 combines with J gene TRBJ2-3; 10 bases map to TRBD2. CDR1 is SNHLY and CDR2 is FYNNEI in the germline V gene. The V gene end was trimmed by 6 bases and the J gene end by 2 bases; junction bases not matched to a gene: 11. This CDR3 has 17 residues. This chain's CDR3 is CASSEERLAGLTDTQYF. CDR3 DNA sequence: TGTGCCAGCAGCGAGGAGCGACTAGCGGGCCTCACAGATACGCAGTATTTT.

V gene TRBV19 combines with J gene TRBJ1-2; D remains unclear. The ends were cut back, 1 base at V and 4 bases at J, with 7 bases in the middle. Germline V gene lookup returns CDR1 LNHDA and CDR2 SQIVND (reference sequence). The CDR3 length is 13 residues. CDR3 sequence reads: CASSIALSYGYTF. The CDR3 DNA follows: TGTGCCAGTAGTATAGCTTTAAGCTATGGCTACACCTTC.

This chain joins TRBV10-3 and TRBJ2-5, with D possibly called TRBD1 or TRBD2 (6 bases each). V was clipped by 2 bases and J by 5 bases, with 21 bases between them. Per germline, CDR1 ENHRY and CDR2 SYGVKD. The CDR3 is 17 residues long. CDR3 region: CAISEPPFLGGQETQYF. The CDR3 nucleotides read TGTGCCATCAGTGAGCCCCCCTTTTTGGGGGGCCAGGAGACCCAGTACTTC.

The chain uses TRBV21-1 and TRBJ1-1; the table's D call of TRBD1 was not tested on the DNA. TRBV21-1 is noted as a pseudogene. The CDR3 is 17 amino acids. This CDR3 reads CASSNLVDRVMNTEAFF. The CDR3 nucleotides read TGTGCCAGCAGCAACCTTGTTGACAGGGTGATGAACACTGAAGCTTTCTTT.

To note about this clone: The sample carries other DNA sequences with the same CDR3. The V and J genes are TRBV15 and TRBJ2-1; TRBD2 aligns across 10 bases. Germline V CDR1 and CDR2: LNHNV, YYDKDF (reference sequence). After removal of 2 bases from V and 0 bases from J, the junction contained 1 base not matched to a gene. The CDR3 sequence is 16 residues long. As DNA, the CDR3 is TGTGCCACCAGCAGATCTAGCGGGGGCTCCTACAATGAGCAGTTCTTC. Its translation: CATSRSSGGSYNEQFF.

The rearrangement uses TRBV9 and TRBJ1-1; D may be TRBD1 (5 bases). In germline, CDR1 is SGDLS, CDR2 YYNGEE. The CDR3 runs to 13 residues. Trimming removed 4 bases from V and 7 bases from J, with 14 bases in between. DNA of the CDR3: TGTGCCAGCAGCTCTAGGGACGGATTTGAAGCTTTCTTT. It codes for CASSSRDGFEAFF.

This clone has a single count. The V and J genes are TRBV28 and TRBJ2-7; possibly TRBD2 for D (5 bases). The CDR3 has 14 residues. CDR1 MDHEN and CDR2 SYDVKM come from the germline V gene. Trimming left V 3 bases short and J 3 bases short, with 12 bases between. The CDR3 loop reads CASSFEGILYEQYF. CDR3 DNA sequence: TGTGCCAGCAGTTTCGAGGGAATACTCTACGAGCAGTACTTC.

The chain is built from TRBV27 and TRBJ1-2, with 8 bases fitting TRBD1. The CDR3 runs to 18 residues. Germline CDR1 and CDR2: MNHEY and SMNVEV (reference sequence). V shed 4 bases, J shed 3 bases, and the junction held 16 bases outside the gene matches. CDR3 loop: CASSSLGPTQDRDYGYTF. For the CDR3, the DNA is TGTGCCAGCAGTTCCCTAGGCCCCACTCAGGACAGGGACTATGGCTACACCTTC.

The CDR3 nucleotides are TGTGCCAGCAGCTCCATCCCACGGACTGATAACACTGAAGCTTTCTTT. Its translation: CASSSIPRTDNTEAFF. This chain uses TRBV5-4 with TRBJ1-1; D is undetermined. The V gene lost 3 bases and the J gene lost 2 bases, with 17 bases spanning the gap. The CDR3 has 16 amino acids. The V gene's germline CDR1 is SGHNT and CDR2 YYREEE (reference sequence). The full variable domain, completed using reference TRBV5-4 and TRBJ1-1, is ETGVTQSPTHLIKTRGQQVTLRCSSQSGHNTVSWYQQALGQGPQFIFQYYREEENGRGNFPPRFSGLQFPNYSSELNVNALELDDSALYLCASSSIPRTDNTEAFFGQGTRLTVV.